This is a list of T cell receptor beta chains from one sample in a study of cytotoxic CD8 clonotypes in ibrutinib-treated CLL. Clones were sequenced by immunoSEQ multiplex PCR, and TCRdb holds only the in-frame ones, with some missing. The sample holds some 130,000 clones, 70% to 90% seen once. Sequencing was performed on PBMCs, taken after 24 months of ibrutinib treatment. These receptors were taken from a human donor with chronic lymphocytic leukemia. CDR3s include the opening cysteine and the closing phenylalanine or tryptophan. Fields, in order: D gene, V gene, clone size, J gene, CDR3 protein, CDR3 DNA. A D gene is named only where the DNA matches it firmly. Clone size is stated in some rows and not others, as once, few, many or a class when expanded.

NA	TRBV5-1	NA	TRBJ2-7	CASSLAGRREQYF	TGCGCCAGCAGCTTGGCCGGCCGACGGGAGCAGTACTTC
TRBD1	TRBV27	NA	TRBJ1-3	CASGTVSGNTIYF	TGTGCCAGCGGGACAGTCTCTGGAAACACCATATATTTT
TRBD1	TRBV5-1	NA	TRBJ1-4	CASSSDRGRGNEKLFF	TGCGCCAGCAGCTCGGACAGGGGACGGGGTAATGAAAAACTGTTTTTT
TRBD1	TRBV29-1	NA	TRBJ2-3	CSGGQGATDTQYF	TGCAGCGGCGGACAGGGGGCAACAGATACGCAGTATTTT
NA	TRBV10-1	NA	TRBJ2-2	CASSVGGMNTGELFF	TGCGCCAGCAGTGTCGGGGGCATGAACACCGGGGAGCTGTTTTTT
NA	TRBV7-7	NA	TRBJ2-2	CASSLGTSSGELFF	TGTGCTAGCAGCTTAGGGACCTCCTCCGGGGAGCTGTTTTTT
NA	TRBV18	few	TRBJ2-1	CASSPGSGREQFF	TGTGCCAGCTCACCAGGTTCTGGGCGTGAGCAGTTCTTC
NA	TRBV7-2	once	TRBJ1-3	CASSLEGVGGNTIYF	TGTGCCAGCAGCCTCGAGGGGGTTGGAGGAAACACCATATATTTT
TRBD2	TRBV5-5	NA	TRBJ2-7	CASSPPEGGTYEQYF	TGTGCCAGCAGCCCCCCCGAGGGAGGGACCTACGAGCAGTACTTC
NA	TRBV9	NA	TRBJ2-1	CASTPSGNSYNEQFF	TGTGCCAGCACTCCCAGTGGCAACTCCTACAATGAGCAGTTCTTC
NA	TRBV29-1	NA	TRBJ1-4	CSVEGTAVDEKLFF	TGCAGCGTTGAGGGAACCGCTGTGGATGAAAAACTGTTTTTT
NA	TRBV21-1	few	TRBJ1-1	CASSKVMGSGVNTEAFF	TGTGCCAGCAGCAAAGTAATGGGTTCAGGGGTAAACACTGAAGCTTTCTTT
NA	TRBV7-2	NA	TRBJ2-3	CASSSGALLSTDTQYF	TGTGCCAGCAGCTCCGGCGCTCTTCTTAGCACAGATACGCAGTATTTT
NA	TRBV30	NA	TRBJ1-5	CAWSGTDNQPQHF	TGTGCCTGGAGTGGGACGGATAATCAGCCCCAGCATTTT
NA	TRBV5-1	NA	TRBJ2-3	CASSLAQAASTDTQYF	TGCGCCAGCAGCTTGGCCCAAGCGGCTAGCACAGATACGCAGTATTTT
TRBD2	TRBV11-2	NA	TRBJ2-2	CASSPRLAGALTGELFF	TGTGCCAGCAGCCCCCGACTAGCGGGAGCGTTAACCGGGGAGCTGTTTTTT
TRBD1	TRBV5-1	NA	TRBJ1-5	CASSKTGESNQPQHF	TGCGCCAGCAGCAAAACAGGGGAGAGCAATCAGCCCCAGCATTTT
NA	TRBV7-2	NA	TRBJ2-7	CASSLGGAGPSYEQYF	TGTGCCAGCAGCTTAGGGGGTGCAGGTCCTTCCTACGAGCAGTACTTC
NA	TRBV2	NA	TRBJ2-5	CASSDSSSFNTQYF	TGTGCCAGCAGTGATAGCAGTAGCTTTAATACCCAGTACTTC
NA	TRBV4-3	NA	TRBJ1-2	CASSQDEGRGSDYTF	TGCGCCAGCAGCCAAGATGAGGGCAGGGGATCGGACTACACCTTC
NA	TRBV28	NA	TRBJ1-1	CASSLAYEAEAFF	TGTGCCAGCAGTTTAGCGTATGAGGCTGAAGCTTTCTTT
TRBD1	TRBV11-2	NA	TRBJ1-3	CASSFRQGGGNTIYF	TGTGCCAGCAGCTTCCGACAGGGGGGCGGAAACACCATATATTTT
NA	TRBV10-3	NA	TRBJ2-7	CATQGGYEQYF	TGTGCCACCCAGGGGGGCTACGAGCAGTACTTC
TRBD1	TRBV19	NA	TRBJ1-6	CASSTPLGQGGHSPLHF	TGTGCCAGTAGTACGCCCCTCGGACAGGGCGGGCATTCACCCCTCCACTTT
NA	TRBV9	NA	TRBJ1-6	CASSVGDRYSPLHF	TGTGCCAGCAGCGTAGGCGACAGATATTCACCCCTCCACTTT
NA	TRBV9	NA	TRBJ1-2	CASSVAVDPSYGYTF	TGTGCCAGCAGCGTCGCGGTGGATCCGAGCTATGGCTACACCTTC
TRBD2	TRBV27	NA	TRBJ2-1	CASSPRLGRLAGVWEQFF	TGTGCCAGCAGTCCAAGGCTAGGGCGGCTAGCGGGAGTCTGGGAGCAGTTCTTC
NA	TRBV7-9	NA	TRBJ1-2	CASSLSNYGYTF	TGTGCCAGCAGCCTGAGCAACTATGGCTACACCTTC
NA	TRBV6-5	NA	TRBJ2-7	CASSYSGTQGAYEQYF	TGTGCCAGCAGTTACTCTGGGACACAGGGAGCCTACGAGCAGTACTTC
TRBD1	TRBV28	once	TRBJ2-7	CASSSPGTGGGHEQYF	TGTGCCAGCAGTTCCCCCGGGACAGGGGGAGGGCACGAGCAGTACTTC
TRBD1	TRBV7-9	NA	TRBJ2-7	CASSSTGLGYEQYF	TGTGCCAGCAGCTCGACAGGGTTGGGGTACGAGCAGTACTTC
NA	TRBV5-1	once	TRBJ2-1	CASSSGPFNNEQFF	TGCGCCAGCAGCTCGGGACCGTTTAACAATGAGCAGTTCTTC
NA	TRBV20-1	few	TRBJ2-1	CSATFDEQFF	TGCAGTGCTACATTCGATGAGCAGTTCTTC
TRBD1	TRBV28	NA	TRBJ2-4	CASSLSFWDSRTLAKNIQYF	TGTGCCAGCAGTTTATCGTTCTGGGACAGCAGAACCCTAGCCAAAAACATTCAGTACTTC
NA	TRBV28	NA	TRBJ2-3	CASSFYPPRQSTDTQYF	TGTGCCAGCAGTTTTTACCCTCCGAGACAGAGCACAGATACGCAGTATTTT
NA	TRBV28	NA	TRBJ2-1	CASSRGVPGLRSYNEQFF	TGTGCCAGCAGCCGAGGGGTTCCGGGACTGCGGTCCTACAATGAGCAGTTCTTC
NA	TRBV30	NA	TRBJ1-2	CAWRGGYSHTF	TGTGCCTGGAGGGGGGGCTACTCTCACACCTTC
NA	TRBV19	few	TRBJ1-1	CASRLDSTNEAFF	TGTGCCAGTAGGCTTGATAGTACCAATGAAGCTTTCTTT
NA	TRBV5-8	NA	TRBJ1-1	CASSLGTAGTEAFF	TGTGCCAGCAGCTTGGGCACAGCGGGCACTGAAGCTTTCTTT
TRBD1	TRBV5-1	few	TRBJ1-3	CASSWDSRNTIYF	TGCGCCAGCAGCTGGGACAGTCGGAACACCATATATTTT
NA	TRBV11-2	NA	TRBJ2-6	CASSIRGSGASSGANVLTF	TGTGCCAGCAGCATTAGAGGGTCAGGGGCCAGCTCTGGGGCCAACGTCCTGACTTTC